This T cell receptor (beta chain) appears in the sequencing data of a study of beta chain features in type 1 diabetes. Study-wide results and caveats: In these data, an HLA type influence on TCRB rearrangement remained unresolved. In cDNA sequencing, cells with high TCR expression could be over-represented. PCR could preferentially amplify shorter templates, alike in patients and controls. For Type 1 diabetes patients, all four CD4+ subsets carried TCRB CDR3s that were moderately but significantly shorter.

TCRB transcripts that were expressed got sequenced, as all of the isolated RNA had been reverse transcribed. The method was immunoSEQ multiplex PCR; TCRdb's version includes in-frame clones alone and lacks a portion of them. This sample has 600,000 or so clones, with 9.5% to 15% found just once. Stem cell-like memory, regulatory, central memory and naive CD4+ cells were sorted via CD45RO/CCR7/CD25/CD127/CD95/CD27. Remarks on this clone: Its target is not known.

The junction had 12 bases not matched to a gene; V was cut back by 5 bases and J by 6 bases. Germline loops: CDR1 MDHEN, CDR2 SYDVKM. The CDR3 runs to 16 residues. V and J are TRBV28 and TRBJ2-3; 9 nucleotides align to TRBD2. Specimen: naive CD4+ T cells from blood. The clonotype was recovered from a man aged 25 to 40 with type 1 diabetes. CDR3 nucleotides: TGTGCCAGCAGTCAACTATCTAGCGGGGAGGGGGATACGCAGTATTTT. It translates to CASSQLSSGEGDTQYF.